The 12 T cell receptor beta chains reported below all come from one sample, sequenced in a study of T cells in Graves' hyperthyroidism and ophthalmopathy. Template material for amplifying TCR beta CDR3 regions consisted of RNA transcripts. Researchers ran a first-round RT-PCR on the TCR CDR3 using the HTBI primer set. From the multiplex PCR reads, TCRdb called clonotypes with MiXCR, one entry per CDR3 protein. The data contain 450,000 to 600,000 distinct CDR3 sequences, 12% to 15% of them singletons. Material: blood. These TCRs come from a middle-aged woman with Graves' hyperthyroidism.

In its sample, this clonotype was seen many times. The rearrangement joins TRBV6-1 to TRBJ2-2; possibly TRBD1 for D (6 bases). The CDR3 length is 16 residues. The ends were cut back, 5 bases at V and 3 bases at J, with 16 bases in the middle. Germline V gives CDR1 MNHNS, CDR2 SASEGT. The CDR3 DNA follows: TGTGCCAGCAGTTTGGGGGCTAATTATCACACCGGGGAGCTGTTTTTT. Its protein product is CASSLGANYHTGELFF.

The chain carries TRBV28 and TRBJ2-4; unclear D gene. The V end lost 7 bases, the J end lost 0 bases, and 7 bases lay between the germline ends. This CDR3 is built from 13 residues. Germline assignment: CDR1 MDHEN and CDR2 SYDVKM. This CDR3 reads CASMGLAKNIQYF. DNA of the CDR3: TGTGCCAGCATGGGCCTAGCCAAAAACATTCAGTACTTC. Variable domain in full (rest from reference TRBV28 and TRBJ2-4): DVKVTQSSRYLVKRTGEKVFLECVQDMDHENMFWYRQDPGLGLRLIYFSYDVKMKEKGDIPEGYSVSREKKERFSLILESASTNQTSMYLCASMGLAKNIQYFGAGTRLSVL.

This clonotype was recorded many times. The V gene is TRBV20-1, the J gene TRBJ2-1; tentatively, D is TRBD2 (5 bases). Per the germline V gene, CDR1 is DFQATT and CDR2 is SNEGSKA (reference sequence). The CDR3 is 14 amino acids. Trimming cost V 3 bases and J 9 bases, with 18 bases left between them. The CDR3 DNA sequence: TGCAGTGCTAGTAGCGAGAGGAGGTCTGGTGAGCAGTTCTTC. Residues: CSASSERRSGEQFF.

This clonotype was detected many times. The chain joins TRBV7-9 to TRBJ2-2, with a possible D match to TRBD1 (5 bases). Deletions cut 1 base from V and 3 bases from J, with 6 bases between. Germline values: CDR1 SEHNR, CDR2 FQNEAQ (reference sequence). This CDR3 contains 14 residues. The CDR3 region has the DNA TGTGCCAGCAGCTTAGAGGGGCACACCGGGGAGCTGTTTTTT. It yields the protein CASSLEGHTGELFF.

Worth noting for this clonotype: At one end, the junction sequence differs from germline, possibly due to a read error. CDR3 in amino acids: CTSSLASGSGTGELFF. CDR3 nucleotide sequence: TGTACCAGCAGTTTGGCCAGCGGGAGCGGCACCGGGGAGCTGTTTTTT. The chain links TRBV28 to TRBJ2-2, with 8 bases lining up with TRBD2. The CDR3 is 16 residues long. Germline CDR1 and CDR2: MDHEN and SYDVKM. Variable domain in full (rest from reference TRBV28 and TRBJ2-2): DVKVTQSSRYLVKRTGEKVFLECVQDMDHENMFWYRQDPGLGLRLIYFSYDVKMKEKGDIPEGYSVSREKKERFSLILESASTNQTSMYLCTSSLASGSGTGELFFGEGSRLTVL.

This clonotype was seen just once. This rearrangement joins TRBV12-3 or TRBV12-4 to TRBJ2-1; no clear D. CDR3 length equals 12 residues. V was clipped by 5 bases and J by 9 bases, with 11 bases between them. The CDR3 loop reads CASSRLGTEQFF. The CDR3 DNA reads as TGTGCCAGCAGTCGGCTAGGAACTGAGCAGTTCTTC.

The V and J genes are TRBV15 and TRBJ2-1, with D possibly being TRBD1 or TRBD2 (5 bases each). V lost 6 bases and J lost 9, with 12 bases in between. The germline V gene encodes CDR1 LNHNV and CDR2 YYDKDF (reference sequence). The CDR3 covers 12 residues. CDR3 DNA: TGTGCCACCAGGGAAGGGGCGGGTGAGCAGTTCTTC. Protein product: CATREGAGEQFF.

The J gene is TRBJ1-5, the V gene TRBV20-1; D perhaps matches TRBD1 (6 bases). In germline, CDR1 is DFQATT, CDR2 SNEGSKA (reference sequence). V dropped 2 bases and J dropped 3 bases, with 8 bases sitting between them. This CDR3 is built from 13 residues. CDR3 sequence: CSARLGANQPQHF. DNA for the CDR3: TGCAGTGCTAGATTGGGGGCCAATCAGCCCCAGCATTTT.

This clonotype was counted only a few times. The chain has TRBV28 and TRBJ1-5; 9 bases agree with TRBD1. Germline CDR1 is MDHEN and CDR2 is SYDVKM. The CDR3 runs to 13 residues. Losses at the gene ends were 11 bases for V and 9 bases for J; bases not matched to a gene: 11. CDR3 in DNA: TGTGCCTGCAAGGGACAGGGCGGGCGGCCCCAGCATTTT. Its translation is CACKGQGGRPQHF.

The sample holds many counts of this clonotype. The chain uses TRBV12-3 or TRBV12-4 and TRBJ2-2; 7 bases match TRBD1. V lost 3 bases, J lost 5 bases, and 6 bases stayed unmatched. This CDR3 spans 15 amino acids. CDR3 protein: CASSFYRGRTGELFF. The CDR3 coding sequence is TGTGCCAGCAGTTTCTACAGGGGCAGGACCGGGGAGCTGTTTTTT.

This clonotype has at least ten counts. The gene calls are TRBV7-8 and TRBJ2-7; 8 bases map to TRBD2. The CDR3 extends over 15 amino acids. The V gene's germline CDR1 is SGHVS and CDR2 FQNEAQ. J gave up 3 bases and V 0 bases, and 4 bases lay outside the gene matches. CDR3 sequence (DNA): TGTGCCAGCAGCTTAGCTAGCGGGATGATCTACGAGCAGTACTTC. Amino acid sequence: CASSLASGMIYEQYF.

Only a few counts were recorded for this clonotype. This chain uses TRBV20-1 with TRBJ1-5; a weak D match, TRBD1 (5 bases). Germline values: CDR1 DFQATT, CDR2 SNEGSKA (reference sequence). The CDR3 consists of 15 residues. V lost 4 bases, J lost 5 bases, and 18 bases lay in between. The CDR3 here is CSATYPGPGDQPQHF. The DNA for the CDR3 is TGCAGTGCTACTTACCCAGGGCCGGGAGATCAGCCCCAGCATTTT.